Shown below are 2 T cell receptor beta chains from a single sample sequenced in a study of T cell responses to AZD1222 COVID-19 vaccine. The data were produced by immunoSEQ multiplex PCR, yet TCRdb's version contains in-frame clones alone and is incomplete. The sample has about 130,000 clones; about 90% are singletons. The sequenced sample was peripheral blood, obtained on day 0 of AZD1222 vaccination. These TCRs come from an adult in good health.

DNA for the CDR3: TGTGCCAGCAGTTTCCCTCCCCAGACAGGGAGAGAGACCCAGTACTTC. This codes for CASSFPPQTGRETQYF. This chain links TRBV28 with TRBJ2-5; 7 positions match TRBD1. CDR1 is MDHEN and CDR2 is SYDVKM in the germline V gene. With 3 bases clipped from V and 4 bases from J, the junction kept 11 bases outside the gene matches. The CDR3 has 16 residues.

The rearrangement uses TRBV7-6 and TRBJ2-1, with TRBD1 matching over 8 bases. The CDR3 sequence is 16 residues long. The germline V gene has CDR1 SGHVS and CDR2 FNYEAQ. Germline trimming cut 2 bases from V and 5 bases from J; bases unmatched to any gene: 8. CDR3 region: CASSLYPGGSDNEQFF. CDR3 bases: TGTGCCAGCAGCTTATACCCAGGGGGCTCAGACAATGAGCAGTTCTTC. Based on the CDR3 plus reference TRBV7-6 and TRBJ2-1, the full variable domain is GAGVSQSPRYKVTKRGQDVALRCDPISGHVSLYWYRQALGQGPEFLTYFNYEAQQDKSGLPNDRFSAERPEGSISTLTIQRTEQRDSAMYRCASSLYPGGSDNEQFFGPGTRLTVL.